This T cell receptor (beta chain) was documented in a study of T cells expressing NK-cell markers. Findings and limits, study-wide: It was still unclear whether expanded NKG2C+ T cell clones were HCMV specific. Four of the donors also had these clonotypes leading their CD3+CD56-NKG2C+ fraction.

On this clonotype: The antigen is not known.

TCRdb reanalyzed the 5' RACE reads and collapses them to one entry per CDR3 protein, without DNA. The sample table sets out 500,000 to 600,000 distinct CDR3 sequences. CDR1 LGHDT and CDR2 YNNKEL come from the germline V gene (reference sequence). This CDR3 contains 15 residues. The TCR was taken from a man aged 18 to 30 in good health. This chain joins TRBV3-1 and TRBJ2-1; TCRdb's D gene call, TRBD2, goes unchecked for lack of DNA. Sequencing was carried out using blood T cells: a sorted CD56 or NKG2C T cell subset, CD4+ or CD8+ T cells, or bulk PBMC T cells (not recorded which). CDR3 protein: CASSQLASSYNEQFF.